This TCR beta chain comes out of a study of CD8 T cells in ankylosing spondylitis. Whole-study findings and limits: Ankylosing spondylitis blood seemed to carry a telltale TCR beta motif made of roughly 8 highly homologous variants.

TCRdb re-derived calls from the 5' RACE reads in MiXCR, one entry per CDR3 protein. The table has roughly 350,000 distinct CDR3 sequences, less than 10% seen once. The germline CDR1 and CDR2 sequences are SGHRS and YFSETQ. V was cut by 4 bases and J by 4 bases, with 11 bases left in between. This CDR3 has 13 residues. This clonotype has at least ten counts. Its antigen is unknown. Sequencing was carried out using blood, either unsorted or a sorted T cell fraction (not recorded which). This chain links TRBV5-1 with TRBJ1-2; perhaps TRBD1 as D (6 bases). The origin of this receptor is a male donor with ankylosing spondylitis. The CDR3 loop reads CASSQSGVYGYTF. The DNA for the CDR3 is TGCGCCAGCAGCCAATCAGGGGTCTATGGCTACACCTTC.